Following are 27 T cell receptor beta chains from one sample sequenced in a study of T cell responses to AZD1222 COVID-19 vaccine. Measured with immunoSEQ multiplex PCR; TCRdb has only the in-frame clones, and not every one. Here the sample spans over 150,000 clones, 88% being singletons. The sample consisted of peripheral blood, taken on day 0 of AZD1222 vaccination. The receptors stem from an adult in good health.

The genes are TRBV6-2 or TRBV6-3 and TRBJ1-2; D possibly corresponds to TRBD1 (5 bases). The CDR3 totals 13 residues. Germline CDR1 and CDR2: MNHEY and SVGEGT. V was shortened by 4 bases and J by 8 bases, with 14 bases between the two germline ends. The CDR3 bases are TGTGCCAGCAGTTTCCATCGACAGCAGGGCTACACCTTC. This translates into CASSFHRQQGYTF.

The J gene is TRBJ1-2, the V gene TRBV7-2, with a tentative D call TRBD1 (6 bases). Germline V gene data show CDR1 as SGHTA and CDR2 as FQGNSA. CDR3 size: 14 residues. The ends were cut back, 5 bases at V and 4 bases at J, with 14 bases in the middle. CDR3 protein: CASSSSGASYGYTF. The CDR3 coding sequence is TGTGCCAGCAGCAGTTCGGGGGCGAGCTATGGCTACACCTTC.

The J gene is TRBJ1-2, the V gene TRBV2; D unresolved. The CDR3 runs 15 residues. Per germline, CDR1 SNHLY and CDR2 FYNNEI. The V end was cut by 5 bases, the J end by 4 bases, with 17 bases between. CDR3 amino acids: CASSKDLVLGYGYTF. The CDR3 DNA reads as TGTGCCAGCAGTAAGGATCTCGTGTTGGGCTATGGCTACACCTTC.

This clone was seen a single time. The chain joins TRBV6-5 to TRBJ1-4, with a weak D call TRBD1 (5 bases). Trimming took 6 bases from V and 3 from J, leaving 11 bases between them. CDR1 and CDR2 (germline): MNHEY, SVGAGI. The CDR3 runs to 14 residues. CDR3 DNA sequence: TGTGCCAGCAGCCGGGGGGTAGCTAATGAAAAACTGTTTTTT. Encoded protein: CASSRGVANEKLFF.

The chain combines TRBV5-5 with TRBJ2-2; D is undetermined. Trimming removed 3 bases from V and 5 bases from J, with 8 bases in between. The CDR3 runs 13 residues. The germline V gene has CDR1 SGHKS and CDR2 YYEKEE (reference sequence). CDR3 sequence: CASSSDGTGELFF. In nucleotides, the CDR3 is TGTGCCAGCAGCTCGGACGGGACCGGGGAGCTGTTTTTT.

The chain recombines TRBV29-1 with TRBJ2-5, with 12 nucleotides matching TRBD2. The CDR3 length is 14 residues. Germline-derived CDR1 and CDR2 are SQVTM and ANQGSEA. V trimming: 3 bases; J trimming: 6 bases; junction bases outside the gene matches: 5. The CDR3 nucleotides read TGCAGCGTTGACCTAGCGGGGGGGATCCAGACCCAGTACTTC. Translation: CSVDLAGGIQTQYF.

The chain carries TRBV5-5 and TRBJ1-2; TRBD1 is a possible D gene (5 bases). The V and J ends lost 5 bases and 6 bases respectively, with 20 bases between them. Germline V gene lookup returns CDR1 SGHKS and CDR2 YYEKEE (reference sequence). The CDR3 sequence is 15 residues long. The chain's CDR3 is CASRFHTTGYHGYTF. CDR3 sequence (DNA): TGTGCCAGCAGGTTCCACACTACAGGCTATCATGGCTACACCTTC. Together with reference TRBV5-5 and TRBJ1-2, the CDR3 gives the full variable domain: DAGVTQSPTHLIKTRGQQVTLRCSPISGHKSVSWYQQVLGQGPQFIFQYYEKEERGRGNFPDRFSARQFPNYSSELNVNALLLGDSALYLCASRFHTTGYHGYTFGSGTRLTVV.

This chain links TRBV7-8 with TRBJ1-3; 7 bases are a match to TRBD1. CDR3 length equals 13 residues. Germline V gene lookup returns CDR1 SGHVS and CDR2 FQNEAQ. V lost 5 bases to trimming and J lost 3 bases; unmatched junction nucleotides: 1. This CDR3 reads CASSRDSGNTIYF. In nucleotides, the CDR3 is TGTGCCAGCAGCAGGGACAGTGGAAACACCATATATTTT.

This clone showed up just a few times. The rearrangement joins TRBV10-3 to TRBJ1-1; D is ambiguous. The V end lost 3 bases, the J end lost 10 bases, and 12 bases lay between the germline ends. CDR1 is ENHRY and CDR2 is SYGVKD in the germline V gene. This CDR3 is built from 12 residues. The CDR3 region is CAISEPGTGAFF. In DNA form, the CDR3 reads TGTGCCATCAGTGAACCAGGAACCGGAGCTTTCTTT.

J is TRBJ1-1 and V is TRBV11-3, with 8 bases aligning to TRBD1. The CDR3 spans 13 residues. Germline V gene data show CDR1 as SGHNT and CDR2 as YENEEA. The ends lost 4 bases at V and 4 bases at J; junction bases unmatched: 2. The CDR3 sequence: CASSYQGATEAFF. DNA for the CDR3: TGTGCCAGCAGCTATCAGGGGGCCACTGAAGCTTTCTTT.

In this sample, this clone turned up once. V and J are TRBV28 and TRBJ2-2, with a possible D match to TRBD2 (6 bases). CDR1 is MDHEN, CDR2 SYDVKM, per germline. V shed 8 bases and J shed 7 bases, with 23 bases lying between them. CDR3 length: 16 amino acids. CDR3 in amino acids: CASSPLGDSLDGELFF. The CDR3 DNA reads TGTGCCAGCTCTCCTCTGGGGGACTCCCTTGACGGGGAGCTGTTTTTT. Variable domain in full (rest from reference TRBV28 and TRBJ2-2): DVKVTQSSRYLVKRTGEKVFLECVQDMDHENMFWYRQDPGLGLRLIYFSYDVKMKEKGDIPEGYSVSREKKERFSLILESASTNQTSMYLCASSPLGDSLDGELFFGEGSRLTVL.

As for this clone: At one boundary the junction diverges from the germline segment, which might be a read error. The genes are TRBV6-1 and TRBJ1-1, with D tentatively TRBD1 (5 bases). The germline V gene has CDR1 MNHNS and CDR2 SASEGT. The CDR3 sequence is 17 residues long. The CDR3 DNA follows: TGTGCCAGCTGTGACGGGACGTTTGGAGTGGGGAACACTGAAGCTTTCTTT. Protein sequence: CASCDGTFGVGNTEAFF.

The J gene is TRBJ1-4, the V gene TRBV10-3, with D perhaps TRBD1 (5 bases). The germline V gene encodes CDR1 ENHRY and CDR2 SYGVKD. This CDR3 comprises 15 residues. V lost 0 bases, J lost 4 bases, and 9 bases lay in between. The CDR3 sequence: CAISESGQHNEKLFF. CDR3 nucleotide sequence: TGTGCCATCAGTGAGTCGGGGCAGCATAATGAAAAACTGTTTTTT.

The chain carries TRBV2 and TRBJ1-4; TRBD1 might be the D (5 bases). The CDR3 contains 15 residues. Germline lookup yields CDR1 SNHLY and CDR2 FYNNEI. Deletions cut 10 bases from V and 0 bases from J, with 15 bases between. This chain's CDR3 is CATSREGTTNEKLFF. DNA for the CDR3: TGTGCCACCTCCCGGGAGGGGACAACTAATGAAAAACTGTTTTTT.

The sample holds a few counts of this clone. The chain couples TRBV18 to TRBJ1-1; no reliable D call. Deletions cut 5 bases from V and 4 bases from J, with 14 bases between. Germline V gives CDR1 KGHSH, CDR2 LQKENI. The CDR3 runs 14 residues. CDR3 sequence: CASSAGPVVTEAFF. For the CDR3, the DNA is TGTGCCAGCTCAGCCGGCCCGGTAGTCACTGAAGCTTTCTTT.

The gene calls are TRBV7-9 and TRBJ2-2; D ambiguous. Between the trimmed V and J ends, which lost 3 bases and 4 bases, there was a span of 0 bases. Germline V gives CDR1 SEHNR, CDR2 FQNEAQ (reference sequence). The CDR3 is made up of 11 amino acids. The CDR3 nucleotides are TGTGCCAGCAGCTTCACCGGGGAGCTGTTTTTT. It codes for CASSFTGELFF.

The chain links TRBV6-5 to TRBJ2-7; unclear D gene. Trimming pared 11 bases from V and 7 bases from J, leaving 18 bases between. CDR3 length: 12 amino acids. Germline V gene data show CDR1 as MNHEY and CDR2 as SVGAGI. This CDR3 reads CASGLQVGEQYF. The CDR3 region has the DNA TGTGCCTCCGGGCTCCAAGTTGGGGAGCAGTACTTC.

The CDR3 nucleotides are TGTGCCAGCAGTCGACAGGGGAACTATGGCTACACCTTC. As protein: CASSRQGNYGYTF. The chain combines TRBV12-3 or TRBV12-4 with TRBJ1-2, with 8 bases matching TRBD1. The CDR3 is 13 amino acids. V lost 5 bases, J lost 2 bases, and 1 base stayed unmatched.

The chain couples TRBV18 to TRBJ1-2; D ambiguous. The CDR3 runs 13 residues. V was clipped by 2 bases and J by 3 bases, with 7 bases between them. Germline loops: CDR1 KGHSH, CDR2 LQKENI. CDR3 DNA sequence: TGTGCCAGCTCACCAACCGGGGACTATGGCTACACCTTC. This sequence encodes CASSPTGDYGYTF.

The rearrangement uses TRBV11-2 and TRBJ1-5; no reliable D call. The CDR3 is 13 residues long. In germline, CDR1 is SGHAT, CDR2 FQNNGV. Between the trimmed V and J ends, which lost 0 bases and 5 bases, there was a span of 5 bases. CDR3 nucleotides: TGTGCCAGCAGCTTAGAACGGGATCAGCCCCAGCATTTT. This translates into CASSLERDQPQHF.

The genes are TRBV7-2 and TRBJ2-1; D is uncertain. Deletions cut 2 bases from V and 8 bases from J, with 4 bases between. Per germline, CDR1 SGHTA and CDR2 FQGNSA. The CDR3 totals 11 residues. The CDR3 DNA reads TGTGCCAGCAGCTTATATGATGAGCAGTTCTTC. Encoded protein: CASSLYDEQFF.

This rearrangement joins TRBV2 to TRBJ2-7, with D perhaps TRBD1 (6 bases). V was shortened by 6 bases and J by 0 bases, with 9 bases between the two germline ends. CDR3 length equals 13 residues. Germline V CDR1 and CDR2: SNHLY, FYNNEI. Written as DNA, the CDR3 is TGTGCCAGCAGGGGACATAGCTCCTACGAGCAGTACTTC. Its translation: CASRGHSSYEQYF.

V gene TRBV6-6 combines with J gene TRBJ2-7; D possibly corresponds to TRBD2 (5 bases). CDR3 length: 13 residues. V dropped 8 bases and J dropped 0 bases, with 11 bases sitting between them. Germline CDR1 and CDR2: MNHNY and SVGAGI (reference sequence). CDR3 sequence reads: CASVRAGSYEQYF. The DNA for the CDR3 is TGTGCCAGCGTGCGGGCCGGCTCCTACGAGCAGTACTTC.

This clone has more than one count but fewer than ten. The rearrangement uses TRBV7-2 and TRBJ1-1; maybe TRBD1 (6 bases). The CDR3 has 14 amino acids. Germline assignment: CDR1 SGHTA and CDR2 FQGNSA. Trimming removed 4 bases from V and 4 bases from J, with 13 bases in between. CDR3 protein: CASSYRQVLTEAFF. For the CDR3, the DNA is TGTGCCAGCAGCTACCGACAGGTGCTCACTGAAGCTTTCTTT.

CDR3 residues: CASSISVGDTYSYEQYF. CDR3 sequence (DNA): TGTGCCAGTAGTATATCGGTAGGGGACACATACTCCTACGAGCAGTACTTC. This chain connects TRBV19 to TRBJ2-7; the D gene is possibly TRBD1 (6 bases). Germline-derived CDR1 and CDR2 are LNHDA and SQIVND (reference sequence). V gave up 2 bases and J gave up 0 bases, with 17 bases separating them. The CDR3 runs to 17 residues.

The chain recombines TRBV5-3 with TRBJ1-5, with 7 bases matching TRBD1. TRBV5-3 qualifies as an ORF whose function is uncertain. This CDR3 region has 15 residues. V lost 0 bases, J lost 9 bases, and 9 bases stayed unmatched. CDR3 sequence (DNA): TGTGCCAGAAGCTTGGAGGCAGGGGGGACGCGGCCCCAGCATTTT. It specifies CARSLEAGGTRPQHF.

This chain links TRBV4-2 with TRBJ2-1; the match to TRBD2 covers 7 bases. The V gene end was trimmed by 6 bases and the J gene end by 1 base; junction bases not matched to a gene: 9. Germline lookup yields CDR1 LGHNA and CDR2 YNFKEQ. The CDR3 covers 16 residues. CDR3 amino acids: CASRLVGGGSYNEQFF. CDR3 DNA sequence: TGTGCCAGCAGACTCGTTGGGGGGGGATCCTACAATGAGCAGTTCTTC.